This record concerns one T cell receptor (beta chain) sequence. Its antigen is not yet known. One base away there is no much larger clone; base qualities are not given. In the same sample, other DNA sequences code for this CDR3. TCRbeta CDR3 regions were amplified from genomic DNA using the immunoSEQ Assay, a bias-controlled multiplex PCR. The paper's processing steps were these. Within the assay, amplification of reference gene primers was used to estimate how many nucleated cells each sample contained. To quantify the absolute abundance of each unique TCRbeta CDR3 rearrangement, sequence reads were collapsed and filtered. For each sample, productive Simpson clonality was calculated as the square root of Simpson's diversity index across productive rearrangements. TCRdb took over this immuneACCESS table, retaining in-frame rearrangements with V and J assigned. Such tables are incomplete; in checked studies, under half of the missing clones stem from an unresolved V gene, and the remainder is unexplained. V and J calls plus clone size are reproduced from that table; the DNA served to infer D and trimming. Counted in this sample were around 300,000 clones; more than 80% of them appeared once. Of the sample, 6.3% falls within the top ten clones.

The germline V gene sets CDR1 to SGHTA and CDR2 to FQGTGA. The cysteine opens and the phenylalanine closes a CDR3 of 14 amino acids. The read is trimmed to its CDR3 DNA, 42 bases read in frame from base 1. The V end gives up 8 bases and the J end 4 bases, leaving 3 bases in the junction not matched to a gene. The sample is drawn from a study of blood T cell repertoires in COVID-19 (dated by TCRdb to the early 2020s). About the investigation overall: Samples covering the acute and convalescent phases of COVID-19 were provided by collaborators in the United States, Italy and Spain. The samples were drawn from two sources: the first 160 participants of the ongoing ImmuneRACE study, and 1,000 to 1,500 subjects contributed by 6 global collaborators. The sample metadata nearly always contained a de-identified subject ID, COVID-19 status, age in years and sex. The dataset comprised deeply sampled blood TCRbeta repertoires from subjects exposed to, actively infected with, or recovered from COVID-19. Where available, HLA class I and class II types were obtained from metadata supplied by the sample provider rather than from assay-based typing. The repertoires were released in a freely available public database meant as a resource for research on the immune response to SARS-CoV-2. The prospective study material was composed of cDNA or gDNA derived from T cells, B-cell-depleted T cells, or PBMCs. Overall study results and their limits: The amount of clinical and demographic metadata varied by source and participant and was provided uncurated.

In Seattle, one collaborating source enrolled patients while the infection was active and tracked those patients longitudinally over the course of disease. Collaborating institutions collected whole blood in K2EDTA tubes following their own protocols. For TCRbeta analysis, collaborators shipped samples in one of three forms: frozen whole blood, isolated PBMCs, or DNA extracted from either of those sample types. The V and J genes are TRBV7-3 and TRBJ2-2; TRBD1 fits 11 bases in the junction. The sequencing input was peripheral blood. This TCR was sampled from a woman between 50 and 59 years old with COVID-19, enrolled during active disease. In nucleotides, the sequence is TGTGCCAGCTCCGGGACAGGGGGCACCGGGGAGCTGTTTTTT. Protein translation: CASSGTGGTGELFF.